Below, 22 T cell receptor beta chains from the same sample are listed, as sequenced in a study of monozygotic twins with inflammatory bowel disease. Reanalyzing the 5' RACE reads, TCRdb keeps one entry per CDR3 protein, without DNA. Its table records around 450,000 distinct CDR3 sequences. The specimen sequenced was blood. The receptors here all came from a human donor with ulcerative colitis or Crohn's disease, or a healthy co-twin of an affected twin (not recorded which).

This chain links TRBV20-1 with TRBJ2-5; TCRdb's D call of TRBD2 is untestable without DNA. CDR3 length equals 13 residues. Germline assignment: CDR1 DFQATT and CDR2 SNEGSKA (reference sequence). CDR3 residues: CSAQWAGLETQYF.

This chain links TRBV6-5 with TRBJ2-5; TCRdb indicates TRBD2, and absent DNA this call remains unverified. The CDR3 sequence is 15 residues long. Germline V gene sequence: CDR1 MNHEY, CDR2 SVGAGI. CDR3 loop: CASGFSGGASETQYF.

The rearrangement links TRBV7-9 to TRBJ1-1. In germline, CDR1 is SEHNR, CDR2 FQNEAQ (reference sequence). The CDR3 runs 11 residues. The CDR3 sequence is CASSLTYEAFF.

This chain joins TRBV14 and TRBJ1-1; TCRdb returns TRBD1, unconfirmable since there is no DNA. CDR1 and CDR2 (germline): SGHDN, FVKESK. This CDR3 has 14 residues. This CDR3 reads CASSLNRRGTEAFF.

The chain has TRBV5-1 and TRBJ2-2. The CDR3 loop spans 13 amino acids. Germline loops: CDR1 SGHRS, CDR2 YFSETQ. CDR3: CASSPKIDGELFF.

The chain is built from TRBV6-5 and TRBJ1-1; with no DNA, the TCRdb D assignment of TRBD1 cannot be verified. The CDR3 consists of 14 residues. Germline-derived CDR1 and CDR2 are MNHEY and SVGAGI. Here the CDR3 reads CASSYSGQGGEAFF.

CDR3 residues: CASSSLGVSTDTQYF. This chain joins TRBV7-8 and TRBJ2-3; TCRdb names TRBD1, which stays unverified in the absence of DNA. Germline CDR1 and CDR2: SGHVS and FQNEAQ. The CDR3 sequence is 15 residues long.

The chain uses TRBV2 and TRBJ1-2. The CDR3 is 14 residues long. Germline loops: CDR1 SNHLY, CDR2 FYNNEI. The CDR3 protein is CASSEEWGFPGYTF.

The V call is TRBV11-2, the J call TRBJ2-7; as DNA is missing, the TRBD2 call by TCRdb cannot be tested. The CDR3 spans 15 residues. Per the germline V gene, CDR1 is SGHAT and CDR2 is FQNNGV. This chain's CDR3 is CASSLDSGRMNEQYF.

This chain's CDR3 is CASSPPRGESSYNEQFF. The J gene is TRBJ2-1, the V gene TRBV9; checking the TCRdb D call of TRBD1 is not possible without DNA. From germline, CDR1 is SGDLS and CDR2 YYNGEE. The CDR3 has 17 residues.

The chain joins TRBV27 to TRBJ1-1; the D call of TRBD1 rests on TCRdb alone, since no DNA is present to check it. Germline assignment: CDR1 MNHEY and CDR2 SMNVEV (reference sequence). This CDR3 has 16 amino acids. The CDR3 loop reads CASSLFGQGAGTEAFF.

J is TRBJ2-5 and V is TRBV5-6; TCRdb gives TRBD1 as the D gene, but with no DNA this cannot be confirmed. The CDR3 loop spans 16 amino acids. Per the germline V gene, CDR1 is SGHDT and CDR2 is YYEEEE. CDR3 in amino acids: CASSSRQGLRGETQYF.

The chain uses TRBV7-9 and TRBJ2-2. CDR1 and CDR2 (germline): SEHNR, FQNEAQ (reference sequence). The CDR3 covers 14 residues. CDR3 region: CASSSPHNTGELFF.

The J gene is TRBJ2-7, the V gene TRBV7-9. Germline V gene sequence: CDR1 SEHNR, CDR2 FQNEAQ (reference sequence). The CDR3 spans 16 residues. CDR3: CASSSKVSGTPYEQYF.

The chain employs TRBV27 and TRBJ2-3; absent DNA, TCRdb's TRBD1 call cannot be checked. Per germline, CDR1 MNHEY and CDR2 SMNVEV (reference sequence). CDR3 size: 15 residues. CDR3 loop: CASSPREPVRDTQYF.

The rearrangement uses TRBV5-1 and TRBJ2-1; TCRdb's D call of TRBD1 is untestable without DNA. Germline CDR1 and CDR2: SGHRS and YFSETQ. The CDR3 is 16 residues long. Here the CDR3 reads CASSSVPGTGVSEQFF. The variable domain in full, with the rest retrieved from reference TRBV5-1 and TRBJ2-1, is KAGVTQTPRYLIKTRGQQVTLSCSPISGHRSVSWYQQTPGQGLQFLFEYFSETQRNKGNFPGRFSGRQFSNSRSEMNVSTLELGDSALYLCASSSVPGTGVSEQFFGPGTRLTVL.

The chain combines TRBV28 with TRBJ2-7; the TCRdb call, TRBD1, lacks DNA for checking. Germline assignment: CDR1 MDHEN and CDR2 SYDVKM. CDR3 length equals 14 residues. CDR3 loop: CASVRGTDTYEQYF. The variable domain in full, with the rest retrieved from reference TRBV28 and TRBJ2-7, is DVKVTQSSRYLVKRTGEKVFLECVQDMDHENMFWYRQDPGLGLRLIYFSYDVKMKEKGDIPEGYSVSREKKERFSLILESASTNQTSMYLCASVRGTDTYEQYFGPGTRLTVT.

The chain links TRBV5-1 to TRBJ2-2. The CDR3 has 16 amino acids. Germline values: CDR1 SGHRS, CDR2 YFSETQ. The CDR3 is CASSFRGSANTGELFF.

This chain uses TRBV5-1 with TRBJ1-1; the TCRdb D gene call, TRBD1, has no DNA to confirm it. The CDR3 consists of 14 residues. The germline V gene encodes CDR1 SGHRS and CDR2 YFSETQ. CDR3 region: CASSNRTGNTEAFF.

This chain's CDR3 is CASSQERSGYEQYF. The V and J genes are TRBV4-1 and TRBJ2-7; TCRdb reports TRBD2, a call that lacks DNA to check it against. Germline V CDR1 and CDR2: MGHRA, YSYEKL. The CDR3 extends over 14 amino acids.

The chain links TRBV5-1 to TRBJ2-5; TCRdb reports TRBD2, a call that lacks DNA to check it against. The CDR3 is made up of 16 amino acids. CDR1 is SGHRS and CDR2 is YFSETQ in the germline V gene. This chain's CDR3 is CASSLVPSGGQETQYF.

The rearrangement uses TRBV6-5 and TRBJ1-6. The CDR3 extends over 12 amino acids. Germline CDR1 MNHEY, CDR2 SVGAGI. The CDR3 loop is CASSYPASPLHF.